Given below is one TCR beta chain in context. The V and J ends lost 5 bases and 3 bases, in that order; junction bases with no gene match: 11. The CDR3 sequence is 16 residues long. Germline CDR1 is SGHKS and CDR2 is YYEKEE (reference sequence). This entry comes from a study of T cell changes during pregnancy in multiple sclerosis. Measured with immunoSEQ multiplex PCR; TCRdb has only the in-frame clones, and not every one. The sample yields 32,000 or so clones, about nine tenths seen once. The chain is built from TRBV5-5 and TRBJ1-5; 7 bases line up with TRBD1. This TCR came from a female donor with multiple sclerosis, enrolled in a pregnancy study. The specimen was CD8+ T cells from peripheral blood mononuclear cells, collected in the first trimester of pregnancy. The CDR3 DNA follows: TGTGCCAGCAGGTACCTTTACAGGGGACTCAATCAGCCCCAGCATTTT. Amino acids: CASRYLYRGLNQPQHF.